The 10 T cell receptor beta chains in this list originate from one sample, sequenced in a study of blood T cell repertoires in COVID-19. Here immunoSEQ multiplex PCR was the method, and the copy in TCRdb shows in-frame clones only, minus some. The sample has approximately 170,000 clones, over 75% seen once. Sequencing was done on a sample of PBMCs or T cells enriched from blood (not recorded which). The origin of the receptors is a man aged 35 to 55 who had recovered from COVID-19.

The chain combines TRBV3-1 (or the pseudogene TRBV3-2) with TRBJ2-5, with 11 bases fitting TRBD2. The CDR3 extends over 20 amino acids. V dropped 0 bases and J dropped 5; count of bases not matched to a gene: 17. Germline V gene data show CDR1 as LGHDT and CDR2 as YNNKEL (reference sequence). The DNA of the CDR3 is TGTGCCAGCAGCCAAGATCCGGGCCGGGCTAGCGGGGGGTATACGGAGACCCAGTACTTC. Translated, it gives CASSQDPGRASGGYTETQYF.

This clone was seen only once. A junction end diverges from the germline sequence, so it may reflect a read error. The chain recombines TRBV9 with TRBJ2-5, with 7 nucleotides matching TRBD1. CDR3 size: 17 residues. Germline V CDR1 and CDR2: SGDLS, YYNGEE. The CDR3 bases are TGTGCCAGCAGCGCCGGCTCTAGGGGGCGCGTTCAAGGGACCCAGTACTTC. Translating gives CASSAGSRGRVQGTQYF. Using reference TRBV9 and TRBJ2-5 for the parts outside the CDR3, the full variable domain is DSGVTQTPKHLITATGQRVTLRCSPRSGDLSVYWYQQSLDQGLQFLIQYYNGEERAKGNILERFSAQQFPDLHSELNLSSLELGDSALYFCASSAGSRGRVQGTQYFGPGTRLLVL.

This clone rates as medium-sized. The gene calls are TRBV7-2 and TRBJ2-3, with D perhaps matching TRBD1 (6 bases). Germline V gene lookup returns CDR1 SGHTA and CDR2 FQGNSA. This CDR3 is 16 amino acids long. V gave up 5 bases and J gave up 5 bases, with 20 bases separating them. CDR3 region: CASSESTGFAEDTQYF. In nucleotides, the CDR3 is TGTGCCAGCAGCGAAAGTACAGGGTTTGCGGAAGATACGCAGTATTTT. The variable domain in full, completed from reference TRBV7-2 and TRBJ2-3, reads GAGVSQSPSNKVTEKGKDVELRCDPISGHTALYWYRQSLGQGLEFLIYFQGNSAPDKSGLPSDRFSAERTGGSVSTLTIQRTQQEDSAVYLCASSESTGFAEDTQYFGPGTRLTVL.

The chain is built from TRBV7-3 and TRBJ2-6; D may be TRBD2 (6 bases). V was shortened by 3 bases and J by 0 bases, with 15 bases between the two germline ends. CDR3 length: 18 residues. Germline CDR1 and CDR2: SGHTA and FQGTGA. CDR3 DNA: TGTGCCAGCAGCTTGGCCAAGTGGGGGGACTCTGGGGCCAACGTCCTGACTTTC. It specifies CASSLAKWGDSGANVLTF.

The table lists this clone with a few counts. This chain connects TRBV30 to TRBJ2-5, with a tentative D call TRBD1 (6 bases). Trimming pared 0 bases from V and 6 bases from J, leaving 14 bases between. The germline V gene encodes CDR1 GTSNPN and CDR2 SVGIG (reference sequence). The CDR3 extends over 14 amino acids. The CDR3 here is CAWSVLGGMKTQYF. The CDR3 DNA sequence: TGTGCCTGGAGTGTACTAGGGGGAATGAAGACCCAGTACTTC.

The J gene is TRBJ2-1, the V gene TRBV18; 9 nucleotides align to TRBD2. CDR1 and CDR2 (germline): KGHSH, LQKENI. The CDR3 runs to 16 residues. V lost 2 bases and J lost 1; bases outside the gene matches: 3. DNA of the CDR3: TGTGCCAGCTCACCAGCAGCGGGGGGTTCCTACAATGAGCAGTTCTTC. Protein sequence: CASSPAAGGSYNEQFF.

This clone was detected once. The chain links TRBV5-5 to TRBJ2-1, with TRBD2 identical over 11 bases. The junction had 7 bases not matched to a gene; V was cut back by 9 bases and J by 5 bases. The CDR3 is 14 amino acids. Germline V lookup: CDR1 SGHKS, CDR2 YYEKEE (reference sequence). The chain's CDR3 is CATSGTSGHNEQFF. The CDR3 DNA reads TGTGCCACCTCCGGGACTAGCGGCCACAATGAGCAGTTCTTC.

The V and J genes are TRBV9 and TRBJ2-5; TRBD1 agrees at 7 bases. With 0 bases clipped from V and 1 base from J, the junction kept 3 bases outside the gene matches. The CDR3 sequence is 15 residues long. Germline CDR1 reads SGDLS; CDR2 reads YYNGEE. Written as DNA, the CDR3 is TGTGCCAGCAGCGTAGAGTGGACAGGCCAAGAGACCCAGTACTTC. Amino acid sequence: CASSVEWTGQETQYF. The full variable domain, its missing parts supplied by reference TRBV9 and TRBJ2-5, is DSGVTQTPKHLITATGQRVTLRCSPRSGDLSVYWYQQSLDQGLQFLIQYYNGEERAKGNILERFSAQQFPDLHSELNLSSLELGDSALYFCASSVEWTGQETQYFGPGTRLLVL.

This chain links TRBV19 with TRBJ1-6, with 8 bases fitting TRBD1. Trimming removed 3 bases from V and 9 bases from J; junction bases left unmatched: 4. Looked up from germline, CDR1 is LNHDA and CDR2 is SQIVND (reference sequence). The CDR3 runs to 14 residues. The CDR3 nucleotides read TGTGCCAGTAGTATTGGGACAGGAGGTTCACCCCTCCACTTT. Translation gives CASSIGTGGSPLHF.

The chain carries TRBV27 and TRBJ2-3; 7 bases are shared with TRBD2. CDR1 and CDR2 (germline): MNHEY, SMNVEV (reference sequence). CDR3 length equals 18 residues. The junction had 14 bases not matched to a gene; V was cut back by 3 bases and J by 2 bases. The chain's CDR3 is CASSFRVGGMTYTDTQYF. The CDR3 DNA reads TGTGCCAGCAGTTTCCGGGTCGGGGGGATGACTTACACAGATACGCAGTATTTT.